The source of this T cell receptor beta chain is a study of T cells after yellow fever vaccination. Study background: When fractions had low cell numbers, they were prepared with SMART-Seq v4 Ultra Low Input. Study outcomes and limitations: A large majority of primary-vaccination clones showed up again after the booster (about 97% CD4, about 90% CD8). Researchers noted that a small share of clonotypes showed up in both CD4 and CD8 compartments. High-abundance clonotypes from the bulk population could contaminate FACS-sorted repertoires.

This clonotype was observed a few times. Its specificity is unknown. The germline V and J ends were trimmed by 0 bases and 5 bases, with 10 bases remaining between them. CDR1 and CDR2 from the germline V gene are SGDLS and YYNGEE. CDR3 length: 14 residues. Via MiXCR, TCRdb re-called the 5' RACE reads, giving one row per CDR3 protein. The table lists 310,000 or so distinct CDR3 sequences, approximately 3.9% of them singletons, with around 20% in the top ten. The receptor comes from a man aged 18 to 29 who received the YFV17D yellow fever vaccine. Sequenced material: PBMCs, taken on the day of the yellow fever booster vaccination. The V call is TRBV9, the J call TRBJ2-3; D not resolved. In nucleotides, the CDR3 is TGTGCCAGCAGCGTAGCCCCCCGTGGAGATACGCAGTATTTT. As protein: CASSVAPRGDTQYF. Full variable domain (remainder filled in from reference TRBV9 and TRBJ2-3): DSGVTQTPKHLITATGQRVTLRCSPRSGDLSVYWYQQSLDQGLQFLIQYYNGEERAKGNILERFSAQQFPDLHSELNLSSLELGDSALYFCASSVAPRGDTQYFGPGTRLTVL.